The present entry profiles one T cell receptor beta chain with its context. Its cognate antigen is unknown. V was pared by 10 bases and J by 1 base, with 6 bases of the junction left unmatched. Germline V gene data show CDR1 as LNHDA and CDR2 as SQIVND (reference sequence). The CDR3 is 14 amino acids. The PCR had 60 Vbeta and 13 Jbeta primers. Sequencing used immunoSEQ multiplex PCR; TCRdb keeps in-frame clones, though not all of them. In the table there are over 150,000 clones, roughly 70% of which are singletons. The record originates from a study of cytomegalovirus exposure and HLA in healthy donors. Study-wide results and limits: Later, an analysis showed that TCR beta chains associated with HLA were more clonally expanded than others that were equally common.

The sequenced sample was PBMCs. J is TRBJ1-5 and V is TRBV19; 8 bases fit TRBD1. The sequence came from a woman aged 50 to 60 in good health and CMV-seropositive. CDR3 region: CATTGGQSNQPQHF. The CDR3 DNA reads TGTGCCACCACAGGGGGTCAAAGCAATCAGCCCCAGCATTTT.